The present T cell receptor beta chain was sequenced within a study of siplizumab effects on memory and regulatory T cells. Findings of the study overall: Under siplizumab, alloreactive sequences traced to unstimulated CD4+ memory cells were significantly reduced. Proliferating clones, CD4+ or CD8+, lacked an assignable naive or memory phenotype in roughly 80-96% of cases. In controls, roughly 25% of mappable alloreactive CD4+ clones were Treg-derived on average, versus roughly 74% with siplizumab.

With respect to this clone: Its target is not known. The germline gene is not matched at one end of the junction; a read error may be the cause.

TCRdb keeps only in-frame clones here, not all; method: immunoSEQ multiplex PCR. Here the sample spans roughly 60,000 clones, just over 95% being singletons. The clonotype comes from a human donor in good health. The sample taken for sequencing was naive CD8+ T cells sorted from blood.

The CDR3 protein is CVSSGLVTDTQYF. The DNA for the CDR3 is TGTGTCAGCAGTGGGCTAGTCACAGATACGCAGTATTTT. The genes are TRBV25-1 and TRBJ2-3; no clear D. CDR3 length: 13 amino acids. Germline V gives CDR1 MGHDK, CDR2 SYGVNS.